The 11 T cell receptor beta chains below come from one sample, sequenced in a study of cytomegalovirus exposure and HLA in healthy donors. PCR involved 60 Vbeta and 13 Jbeta primers. The method was immunoSEQ multiplex PCR; TCRdb's version includes in-frame clones alone and lacks a portion of them. The clone table shows over 80,000 clones, with the ten largest holding 5.5%. Sequencing was performed on PBMCs. All receptors come from a girl under 18 in good health and CMV-seropositive.

V usage is TRBV27 and J usage is TRBJ1-1, with D unclear. Trimming removed 8 bases at V and 2 bases at J, with 15 bases between. The CDR3 covers 14 residues. Germline CDR1 reads MNHEY; CDR2 reads SMNVEV (reference sequence). The CDR3 sequence is CASRVSGSNTEAFF. The CDR3 DNA sequence: TGTGCCAGCCGGGTGTCGGGGAGTAACACTGAAGCTTTCTTT.

The rearrangement uses TRBV5-1 and TRBJ1-1; D not resolved. V was shortened by 5 bases and J by 3 bases, with 17 bases between the two germline ends. The length of the CDR3 is 15 residues. Germline V CDR1 and CDR2: SGHRS, YFSETQ. CDR3 sequence (DNA): TGCGCCAGCAGGCCGGGATCCTACTGGGACACTGAAGCTTTCTTT. Its translation is CASRPGSYWDTEAFF.

The chain links TRBV9 to TRBJ2-5, with D possibly TRBD2 on 6 matching bases. The germline V and J ends were trimmed by 0 bases and 2 bases, with 8 bases remaining between them. The CDR3 has 14 residues. Germline loops: CDR1 SGDLS, CDR2 YYNGEE. CDR3 residues: CASSVDRGQETQYF. CDR3 coding DNA: TGTGCCAGCAGCGTAGACCGGGGGCAAGAGACCCAGTACTTC.

The J gene is TRBJ1-2, the V gene TRBV7-2, with 9 bases lining up with TRBD1. CDR3 length: 14 residues. CDR1 and CDR2 from the germline V gene are SGHTA and FQGNSA. Trimming cost V 5 bases and J 6 bases; bases outside gene matches: 7. In nucleotides, the CDR3 is TGTGCCAGCAGCCGGACAGGGGTTCGGGATGGCTACACCTTC. This gives the protein CASSRTGVRDGYTF.

This chain links TRBV29-1 with TRBJ1-1; TRBD1 agrees at 8 bases. The length of the CDR3 is 13 residues. V gave up 4 bases and J gave up 1 base; unmatched junction bases: 2. The germline CDR1 and CDR2 sequences are SQVTM and ANQGSEA. The CDR3 here is CSVAGQENTEAFF. DNA of the CDR3: TGCAGCGTTGCGGGACAGGAGAACACTGAAGCTTTCTTT.

This chain links TRBV9 with TRBJ2-2; TRBD1 is a possible D gene (6 bases). V was trimmed by 0 bases and J by 7 bases, leaving 16 bases between them. The V gene's germline CDR1 is SGDLS and CDR2 YYNGEE. CDR3 size: 16 residues. The CDR3 nucleotides read TGTGCCAGCAGCGTAGCCCCCCCCAGGGGTCTCGGGGAGCTGTTTTTT. Encoded protein: CASSVAPPRGLGELFF.

V is TRBV18 and J is TRBJ2-3, with D perhaps TRBD1 (5 bases). Trimming took 0 bases from V and 7 from J, leaving 11 bases between them. CDR1 is KGHSH, CDR2 LQKENI, per germline. The CDR3 loop spans 14 amino acids. CDR3 DNA: TGTGCCAGCTCACCACCCGTAGGGGCGCATACGCAGTATTTT. Amino acid sequence: CASSPPVGAHTQYF.

The V and J genes are TRBV10-3 and TRBJ1-4; D is unclear. V was trimmed by 6 bases and J by 7 bases, leaving 9 bases between them. Germline V gene lookup returns CDR1 ENHRY and CDR2 SYGVKD. The CDR3 sequence is 12 residues long. CDR3 sequence: CAIREPGEKLFF. CDR3 in DNA: TGTGCCATCAGGGAGCCGGGTGAAAAACTGTTTTTT.

The chain combines TRBV5-6 with TRBJ1-1; D remains ambiguous. Germline V gene data show CDR1 as SGHDT and CDR2 as YYEEEE. The CDR3 spans 12 residues. Deletions cut 0 bases from V and 4 bases from J, with 4 bases between. The CDR3: CASSLGVTEAFF. The CDR3, as DNA: TGTGCCAGCAGCTTGGGAGTCACTGAAGCTTTCTTT.

V is TRBV5-4 and J is TRBJ2-1; perhaps TRBD1 as D (6 bases). The CDR3 sequence is 17 residues long. Germline lookup yields CDR1 SGHNT and CDR2 YYREEE (reference sequence). Trimming took off 4 bases at V and 6 bases at J, with 23 bases between the two ends. The CDR3 region is CASSVIPTGSALNEQFF. The DNA for the CDR3 is TGTGCCAGCAGCGTGATACCAACAGGGTCCGCCCTCAATGAGCAGTTCTTC.

The genes are TRBV19 and TRBJ1-1; D is perhaps TRBD1 (6 bases). Trimming pared 3 bases from V and 6 bases from J, leaving 8 bases between. Germline-derived CDR1 and CDR2 are LNHDA and SQIVND (reference sequence). The CDR3 totals 12 residues. As DNA, the CDR3 is TGTGCCAGTAGTATCACAGGGTCTGAAGCTTTCTTT. Translation gives CASSITGSEAFF.